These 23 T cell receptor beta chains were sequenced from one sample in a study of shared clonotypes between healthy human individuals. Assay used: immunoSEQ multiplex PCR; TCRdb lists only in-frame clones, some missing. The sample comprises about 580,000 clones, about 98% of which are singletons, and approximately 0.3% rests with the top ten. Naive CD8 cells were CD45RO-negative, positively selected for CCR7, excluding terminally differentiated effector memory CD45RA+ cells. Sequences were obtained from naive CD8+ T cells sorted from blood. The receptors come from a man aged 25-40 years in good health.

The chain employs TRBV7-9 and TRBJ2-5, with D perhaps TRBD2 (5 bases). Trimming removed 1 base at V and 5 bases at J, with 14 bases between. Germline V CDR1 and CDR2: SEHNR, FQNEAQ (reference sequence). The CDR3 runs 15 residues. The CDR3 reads CASSLVTPRGETQYF. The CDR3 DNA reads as TGTGCCAGCAGCTTAGTTACTCCTCGGGGTGAGACCCAGTACTTC.

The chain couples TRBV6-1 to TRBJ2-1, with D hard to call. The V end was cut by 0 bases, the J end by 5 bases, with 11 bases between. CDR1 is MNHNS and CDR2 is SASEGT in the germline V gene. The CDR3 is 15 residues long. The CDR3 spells CASSEARNRNNEQFF. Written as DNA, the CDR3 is TGTGCCAGCAGTGAAGCGCGGAATAGGAACAATGAGCAGTTCTTC.

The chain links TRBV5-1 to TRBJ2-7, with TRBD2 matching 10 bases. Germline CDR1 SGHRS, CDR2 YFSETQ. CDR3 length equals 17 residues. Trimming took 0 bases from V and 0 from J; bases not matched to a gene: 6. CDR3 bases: TGCGCCAGCAGCTTGGTTCTAGCGGGAGAGAGCTCCTACGAGCAGTACTTC. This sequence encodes CASSLVLAGESSYEQYF.

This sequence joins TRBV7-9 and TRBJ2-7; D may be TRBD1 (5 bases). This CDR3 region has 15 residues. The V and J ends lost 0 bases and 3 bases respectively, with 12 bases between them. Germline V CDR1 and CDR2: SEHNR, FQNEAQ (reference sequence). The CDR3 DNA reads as TGTGCCAGCAGCTTAGCGCCCCAGGGAAGCTACGAGCAGTACTTC. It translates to CASSLAPQGSYEQYF.

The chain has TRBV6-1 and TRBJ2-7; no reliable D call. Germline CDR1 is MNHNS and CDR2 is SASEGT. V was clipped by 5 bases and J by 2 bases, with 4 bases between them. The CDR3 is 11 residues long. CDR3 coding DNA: TGTGCCAGCAGTTCACCCTACGAGCAGTACTTC. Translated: CASSSPYEQYF.

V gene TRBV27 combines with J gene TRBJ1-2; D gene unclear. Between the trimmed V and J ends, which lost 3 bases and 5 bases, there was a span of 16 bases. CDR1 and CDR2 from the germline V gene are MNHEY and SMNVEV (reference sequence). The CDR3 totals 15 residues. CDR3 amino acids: CASSFWPDLRYGYTF. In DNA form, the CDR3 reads TGTGCCAGCAGTTTTTGGCCAGACCTTAGGTATGGCTACACCTTC.

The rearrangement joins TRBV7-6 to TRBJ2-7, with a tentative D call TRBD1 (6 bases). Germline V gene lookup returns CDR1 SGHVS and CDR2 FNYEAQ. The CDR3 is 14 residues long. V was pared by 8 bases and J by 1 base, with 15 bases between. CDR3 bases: TGTGCCAGCGGTCCAGGGGCACTTTCCTACGAGCAGTACTTC. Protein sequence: CASGPGALSYEQYF.

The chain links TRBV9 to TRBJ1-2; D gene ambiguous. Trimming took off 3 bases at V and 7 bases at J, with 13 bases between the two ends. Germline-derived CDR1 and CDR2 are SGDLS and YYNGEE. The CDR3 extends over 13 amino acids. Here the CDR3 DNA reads TGTGCCAGCAGCGGCGGGCAGGACGGTGGCTACACCTTC. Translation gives CASSGGQDGGYTF.

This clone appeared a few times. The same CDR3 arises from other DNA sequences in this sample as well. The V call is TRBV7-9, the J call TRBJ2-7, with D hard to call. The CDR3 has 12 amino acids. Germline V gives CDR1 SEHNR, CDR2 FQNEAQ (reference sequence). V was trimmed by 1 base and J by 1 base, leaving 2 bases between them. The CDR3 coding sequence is TGTGCCAGCAGCTTAGGGTCCTACGAGCAGTACTTC. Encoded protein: CASSLGSYEQYF.

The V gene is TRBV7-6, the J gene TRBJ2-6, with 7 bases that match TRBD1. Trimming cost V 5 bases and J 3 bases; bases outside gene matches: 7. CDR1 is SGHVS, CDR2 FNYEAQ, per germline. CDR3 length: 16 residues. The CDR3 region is CASSGDSHGGANVLTF. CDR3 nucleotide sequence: TGTGCCAGCAGCGGGGACAGTCACGGTGGGGCCAACGTCCTGACTTTC.

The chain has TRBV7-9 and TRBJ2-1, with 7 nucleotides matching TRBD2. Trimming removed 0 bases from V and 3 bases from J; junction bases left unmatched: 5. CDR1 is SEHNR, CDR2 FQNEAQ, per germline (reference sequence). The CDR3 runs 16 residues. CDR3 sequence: CASSLARGRDYNEQFF. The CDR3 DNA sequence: TGTGCCAGCAGCTTAGCCCGCGGGAGAGACTACAATGAGCAGTTCTTC.

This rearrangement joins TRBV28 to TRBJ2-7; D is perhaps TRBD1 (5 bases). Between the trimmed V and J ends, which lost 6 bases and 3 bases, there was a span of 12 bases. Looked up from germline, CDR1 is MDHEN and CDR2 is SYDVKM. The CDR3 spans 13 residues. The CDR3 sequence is CASRGLRGYEQYF. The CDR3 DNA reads TGTGCCAGCAGGGGGCTAAGAGGCTACGAGCAGTACTTC.

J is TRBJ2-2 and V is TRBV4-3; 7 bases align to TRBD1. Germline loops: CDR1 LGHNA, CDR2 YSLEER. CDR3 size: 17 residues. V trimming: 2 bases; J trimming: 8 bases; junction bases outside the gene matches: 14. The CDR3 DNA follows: TGCGCCAGCAGCCAACCTGGACAGGATACCCTCTTAGGGGAGCTGTTTTTT. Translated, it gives CASSQPGQDTLLGELFF.

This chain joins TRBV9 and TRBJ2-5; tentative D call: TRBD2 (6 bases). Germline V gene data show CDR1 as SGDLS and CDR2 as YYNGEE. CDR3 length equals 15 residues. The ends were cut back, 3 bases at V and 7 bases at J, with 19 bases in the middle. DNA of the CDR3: TGTGCCAGCAGCGGGGGGGACTCGAAGATGGGGACCCAGTACTTC. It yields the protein CASSGGDSKMGTQYF. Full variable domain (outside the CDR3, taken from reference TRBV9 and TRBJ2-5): DSGVTQTPKHLITATGQRVTLRCSPRSGDLSVYWYQQSLDQGLQFLIQYYNGEERAKGNILERFSAQQFPDLHSELNLSSLELGDSALYFCASSGGDSKMGTQYFGPGTRLLVL.

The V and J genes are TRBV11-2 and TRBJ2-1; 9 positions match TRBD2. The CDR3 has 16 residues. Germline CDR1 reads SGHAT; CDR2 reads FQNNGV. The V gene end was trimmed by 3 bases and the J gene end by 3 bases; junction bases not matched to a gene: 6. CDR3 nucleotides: TGTGCCAGCAGCTTGGGCCAGCGGGGGGACTACAATGAGCAGTTCTTC. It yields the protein CASSLGQRGDYNEQFF.

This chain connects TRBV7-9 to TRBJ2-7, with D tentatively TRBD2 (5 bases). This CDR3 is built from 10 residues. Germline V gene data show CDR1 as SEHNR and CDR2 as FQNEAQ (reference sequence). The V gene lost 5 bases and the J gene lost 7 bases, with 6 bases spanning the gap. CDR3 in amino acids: CASSRLEQYF. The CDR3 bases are TGTGCCAGCAGCCGACTAGAGCAGTACTTC.

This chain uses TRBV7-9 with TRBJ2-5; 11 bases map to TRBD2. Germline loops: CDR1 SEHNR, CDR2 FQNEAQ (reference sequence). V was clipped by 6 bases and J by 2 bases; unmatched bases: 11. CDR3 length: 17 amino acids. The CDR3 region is CASRSIPGLADQETQYF. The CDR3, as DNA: TGTGCCAGCAGGAGCATTCCGGGACTAGCGGATCAAGAGACCCAGTACTTC.

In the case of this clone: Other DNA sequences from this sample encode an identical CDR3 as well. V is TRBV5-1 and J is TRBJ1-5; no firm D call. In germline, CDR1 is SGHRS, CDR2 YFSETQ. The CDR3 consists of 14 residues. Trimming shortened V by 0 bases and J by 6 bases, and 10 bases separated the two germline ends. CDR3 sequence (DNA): TGCGCCAGCAGCTTGGCCGGGGTGGGTCAGCCCCAGCATTTT. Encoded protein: CASSLAGVGQPQHF. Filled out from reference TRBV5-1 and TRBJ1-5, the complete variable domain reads KAGVTQTPRYLIKTRGQQVTLSCSPISGHRSVSWYQQTPGQGLQFLFEYFSETQRNKGNFPGRFSGRQFSNSRSEMNVSTLELGDSALYLCASSLAGVGQPQHFGDGTRLSIL.

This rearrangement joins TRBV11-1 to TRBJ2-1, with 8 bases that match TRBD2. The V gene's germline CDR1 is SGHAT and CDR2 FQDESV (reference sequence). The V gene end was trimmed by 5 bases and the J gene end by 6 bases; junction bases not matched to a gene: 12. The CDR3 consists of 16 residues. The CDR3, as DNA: TGTGCCAGCAGCGGAGCGGGAGTTTCCTCTAGCAATGAGCAGTTCTTC. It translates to CASSGAGVSSSNEQFF.

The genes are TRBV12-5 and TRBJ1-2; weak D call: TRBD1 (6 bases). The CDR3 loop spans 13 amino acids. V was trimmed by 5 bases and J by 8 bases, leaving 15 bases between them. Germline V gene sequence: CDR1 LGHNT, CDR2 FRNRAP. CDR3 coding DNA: TGTGCTAGTGGTCTTGGGGCAGGGGACGGCTACACCTTC. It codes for CASGLGAGDGYTF.

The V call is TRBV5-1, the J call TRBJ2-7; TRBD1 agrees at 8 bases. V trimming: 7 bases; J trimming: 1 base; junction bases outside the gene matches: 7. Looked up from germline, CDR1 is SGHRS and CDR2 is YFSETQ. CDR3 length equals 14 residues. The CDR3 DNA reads TGCGCCAGCGTCTCTACAGGGGGTTCCTACGAGCAGTACTTC. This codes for CASVSTGGSYEQYF.

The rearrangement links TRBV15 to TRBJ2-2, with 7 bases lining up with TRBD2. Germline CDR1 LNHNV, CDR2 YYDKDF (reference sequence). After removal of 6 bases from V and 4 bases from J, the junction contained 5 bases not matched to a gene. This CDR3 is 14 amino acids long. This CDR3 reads CATSGRGSTGELFF. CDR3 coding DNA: TGTGCCACCAGTGGGAGGGGCTCCACCGGGGAGCTGTTTTTT.

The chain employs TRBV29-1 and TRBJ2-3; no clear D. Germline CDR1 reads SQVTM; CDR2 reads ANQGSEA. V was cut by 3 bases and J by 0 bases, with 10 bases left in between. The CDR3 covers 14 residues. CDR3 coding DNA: TGCAGCGTTGACCTGGGGTCTAGCACAGATACGCAGTATTTT. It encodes CSVDLGSSTDTQYF.